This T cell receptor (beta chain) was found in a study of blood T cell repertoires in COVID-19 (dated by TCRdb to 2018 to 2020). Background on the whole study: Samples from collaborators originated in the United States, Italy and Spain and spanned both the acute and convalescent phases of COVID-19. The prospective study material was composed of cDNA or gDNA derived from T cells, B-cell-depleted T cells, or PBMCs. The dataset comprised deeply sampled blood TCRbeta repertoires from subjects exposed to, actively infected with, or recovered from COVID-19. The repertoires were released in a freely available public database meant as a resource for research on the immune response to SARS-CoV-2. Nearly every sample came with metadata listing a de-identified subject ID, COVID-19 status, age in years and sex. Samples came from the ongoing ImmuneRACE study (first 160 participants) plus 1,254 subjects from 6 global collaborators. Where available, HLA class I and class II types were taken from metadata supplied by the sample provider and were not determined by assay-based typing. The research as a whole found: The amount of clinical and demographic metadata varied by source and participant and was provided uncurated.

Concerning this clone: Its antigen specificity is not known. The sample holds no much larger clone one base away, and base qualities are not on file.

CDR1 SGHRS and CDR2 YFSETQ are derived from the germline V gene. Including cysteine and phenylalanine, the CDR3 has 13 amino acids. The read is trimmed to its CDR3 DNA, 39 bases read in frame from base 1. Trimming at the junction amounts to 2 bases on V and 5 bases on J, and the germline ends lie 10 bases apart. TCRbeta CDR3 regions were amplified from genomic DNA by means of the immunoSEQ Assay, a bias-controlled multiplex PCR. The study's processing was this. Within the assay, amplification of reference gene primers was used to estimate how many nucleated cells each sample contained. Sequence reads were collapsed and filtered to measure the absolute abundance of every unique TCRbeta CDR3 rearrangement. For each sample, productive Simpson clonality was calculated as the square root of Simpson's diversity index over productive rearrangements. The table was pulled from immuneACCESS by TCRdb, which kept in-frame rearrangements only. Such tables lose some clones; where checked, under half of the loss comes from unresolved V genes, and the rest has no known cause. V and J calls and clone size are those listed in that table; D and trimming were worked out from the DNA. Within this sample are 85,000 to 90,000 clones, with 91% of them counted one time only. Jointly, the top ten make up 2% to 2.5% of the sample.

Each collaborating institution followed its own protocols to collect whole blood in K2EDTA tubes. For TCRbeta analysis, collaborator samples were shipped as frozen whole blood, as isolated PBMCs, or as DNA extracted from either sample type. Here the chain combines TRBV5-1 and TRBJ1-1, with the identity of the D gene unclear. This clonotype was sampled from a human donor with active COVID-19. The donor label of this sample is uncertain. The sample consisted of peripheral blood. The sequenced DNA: TGCGCCAGCAGCTTACCCGCGAGTACTGAAGCTTTCTTT. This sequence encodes CASSLPASTEAFF.